This TCR beta chain was captured by sequencing in a study of blood T cell repertoires in COVID-19. For the study at large: Spain, Italy and the United States supplied samples that represented acute and convalescent COVID-19. PBMCs, B-cell-depleted T cells, or T cells were the source of the cDNA or gDNA that made up the material.

Germline CDR1 MDHEN, CDR2 SYDVKM. The CDR3 consists of 14 residues. Deletions cut 3 bases from V and 4 bases from J, with 10 bases between. As processed by the authors: Estimated nucleated cell counts came from reference gene primer amplification. The repertoire was sequenced with immunoSEQ multiplex PCR; TCRdb's copy has only in-frame clones and lacks some. That table furnishes V, J and clone size, whereas the DNA furnished D and trimming. The sample yields 100,000 or so clones, more than 85% seen once. Sequencing used peripheral blood. The chain has TRBV28 and TRBJ2-1; a weak D match, TRBD1 (6 bases). The sequence was obtained from a man between 45 and 60 years old with active COVID-19. This CDR3 is CASSFPQGYNEQFF. The CDR3 region has the DNA TGTGCCAGCAGTTTTCCACAGGGATACAATGAGCAGTTCTTC.